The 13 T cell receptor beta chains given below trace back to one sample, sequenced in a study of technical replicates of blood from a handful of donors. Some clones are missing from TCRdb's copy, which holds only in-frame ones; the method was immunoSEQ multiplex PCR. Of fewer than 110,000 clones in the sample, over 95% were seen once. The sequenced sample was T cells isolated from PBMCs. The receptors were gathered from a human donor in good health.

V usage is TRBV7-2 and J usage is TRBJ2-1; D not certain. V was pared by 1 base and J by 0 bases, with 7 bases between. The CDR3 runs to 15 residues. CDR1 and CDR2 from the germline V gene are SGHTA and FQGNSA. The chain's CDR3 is CASSLESGSYNEQFF. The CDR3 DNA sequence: TGTGCCAGCAGCTTAGAATCCGGCTCCTACAATGAGCAGTTCTTC.

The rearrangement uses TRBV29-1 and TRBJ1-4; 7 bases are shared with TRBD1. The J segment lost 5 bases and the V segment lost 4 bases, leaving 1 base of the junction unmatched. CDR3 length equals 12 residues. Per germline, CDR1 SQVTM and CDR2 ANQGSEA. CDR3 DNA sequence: TGCAGCGTTGGACAGGGAAATGAAAAACTGTTTTTT. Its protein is CSVGQGNEKLFF. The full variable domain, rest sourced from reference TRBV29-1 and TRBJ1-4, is SAVISQKPSRDICQRGTSLTIQCQVDSQVTMMFWYRQQPGQSLTLIATANQGSEATYESGFVIDKFPISRPNLTFSTLTVSNMSPEDSSIYLCSVGQGNEKLFFGSGTQLSVL.

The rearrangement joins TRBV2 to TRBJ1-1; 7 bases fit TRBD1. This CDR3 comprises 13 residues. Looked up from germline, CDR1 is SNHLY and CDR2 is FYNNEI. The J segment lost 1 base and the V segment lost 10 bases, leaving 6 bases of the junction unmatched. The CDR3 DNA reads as TGTGCCAACCACGGGACAGAGAACACTGAAGCTTTCTTT. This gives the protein CANHGTENTEAFF.

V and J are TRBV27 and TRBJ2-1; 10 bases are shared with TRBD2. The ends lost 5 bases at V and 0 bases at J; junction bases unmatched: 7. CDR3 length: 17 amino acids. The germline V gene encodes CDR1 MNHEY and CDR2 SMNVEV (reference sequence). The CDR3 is CASSPSSGRASYNEQFF. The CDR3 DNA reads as TGTGCCAGCAGTCCTTCCAGCGGGAGGGCCTCCTACAATGAGCAGTTCTTC.

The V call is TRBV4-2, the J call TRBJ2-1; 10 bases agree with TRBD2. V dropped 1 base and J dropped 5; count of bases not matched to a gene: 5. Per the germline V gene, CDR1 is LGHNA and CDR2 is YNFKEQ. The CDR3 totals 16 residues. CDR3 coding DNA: TGTGCCAGCAGCCAAGCCGGGACTAGCGTAAACAATGAGCAGTTCTTC. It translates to CASSQAGTSVNNEQFF.

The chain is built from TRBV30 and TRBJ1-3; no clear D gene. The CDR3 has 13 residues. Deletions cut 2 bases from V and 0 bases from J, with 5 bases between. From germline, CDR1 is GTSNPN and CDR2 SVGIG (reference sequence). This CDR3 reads CAWSTYSGNTIYF. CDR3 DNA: TGTGCCTGGAGTACCTACTCTGGAAACACCATATATTTT.

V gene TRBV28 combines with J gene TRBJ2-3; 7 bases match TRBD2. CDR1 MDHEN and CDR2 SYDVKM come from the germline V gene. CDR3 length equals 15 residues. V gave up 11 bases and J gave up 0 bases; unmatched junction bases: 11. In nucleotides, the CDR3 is TGTGCCGGAGCGGGGCATGGGGTTAGCACAGATACGCAGTATTTT. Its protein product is CAGAGHGVSTDTQYF. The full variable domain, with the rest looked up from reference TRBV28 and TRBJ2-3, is DVKVTQSSRYLVKRTGEKVFLECVQDMDHENMFWYRQDPGLGLRLIYFSYDVKMKEKGDIPEGYSVSREKKERFSLILESASTNQTSMYLCAGAGHGVSTDTQYFGPGTRLTVL.

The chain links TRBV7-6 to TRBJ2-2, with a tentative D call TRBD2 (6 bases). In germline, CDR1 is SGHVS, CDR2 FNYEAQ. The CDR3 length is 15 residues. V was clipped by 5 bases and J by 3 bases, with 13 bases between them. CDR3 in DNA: TGTGCCAGCAGCCTCCCGGGACTCGACACCGGGGAGCTGTTTTTT. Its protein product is CASSLPGLDTGELFF.

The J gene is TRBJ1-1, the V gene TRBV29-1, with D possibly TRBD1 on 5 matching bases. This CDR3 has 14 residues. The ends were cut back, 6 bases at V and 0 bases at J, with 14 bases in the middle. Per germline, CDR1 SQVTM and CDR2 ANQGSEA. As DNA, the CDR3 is TGCAGCGTGGATATGGACACCTTGAACACTGAAGCTTTCTTT. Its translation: CSVDMDTLNTEAFF.

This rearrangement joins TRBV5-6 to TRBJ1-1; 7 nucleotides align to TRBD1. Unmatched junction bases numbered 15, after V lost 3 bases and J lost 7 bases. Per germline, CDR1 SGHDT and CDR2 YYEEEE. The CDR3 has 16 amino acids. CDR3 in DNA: TGTGCCAGCAGCTATAAAACAGGGACAGCCAGTATTGAAGCTTTCTTT. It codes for CASSYKTGTASIEAFF. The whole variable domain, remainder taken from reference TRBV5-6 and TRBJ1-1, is DAGVTQSPTHLIKTRGQQVTLRCSPKSGHDTVSWYQQALGQGPQFIFQYYEEEERQRGNFPDRFSGHQFPNYSSELNVNALLLGDSALYLCASSYKTGTASIEAFFGQGTRLTVV.

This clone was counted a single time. Here the CDR3 DNA reads TGTGCCAGCAGCTTAGGTCGACTAGCGGGGGACCTATCCTACAATGAGCAGTTCTTC. This sequence encodes CASSLGRLAGDLSYNEQFF. The rearrangement links TRBV7-8 to TRBJ2-1, with 12 bases identical to TRBD2. With V trimmed by 1 base and J by 1 base, 8 bases remained unmatched. The CDR3 runs to 19 residues. Germline values: CDR1 SGHVS, CDR2 FQNEAQ.

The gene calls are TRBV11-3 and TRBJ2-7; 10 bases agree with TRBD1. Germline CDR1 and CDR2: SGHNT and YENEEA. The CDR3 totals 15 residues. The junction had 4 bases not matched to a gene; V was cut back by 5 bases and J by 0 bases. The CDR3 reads CASSQTGGLSYEQYF. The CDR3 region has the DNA TGTGCCAGCAGCCAGACAGGGGGCCTCTCCTACGAGCAGTACTTC.

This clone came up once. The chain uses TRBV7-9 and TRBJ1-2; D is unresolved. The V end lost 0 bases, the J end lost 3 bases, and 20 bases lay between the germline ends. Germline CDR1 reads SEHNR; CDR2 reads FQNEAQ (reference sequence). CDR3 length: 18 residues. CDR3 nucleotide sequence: TGTGCCAGCAGCTTAGCTCGGAGCCAGATCGGGGATTACTATGGCTACACCTTC. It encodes CASSLARSQIGDYYGYTF.